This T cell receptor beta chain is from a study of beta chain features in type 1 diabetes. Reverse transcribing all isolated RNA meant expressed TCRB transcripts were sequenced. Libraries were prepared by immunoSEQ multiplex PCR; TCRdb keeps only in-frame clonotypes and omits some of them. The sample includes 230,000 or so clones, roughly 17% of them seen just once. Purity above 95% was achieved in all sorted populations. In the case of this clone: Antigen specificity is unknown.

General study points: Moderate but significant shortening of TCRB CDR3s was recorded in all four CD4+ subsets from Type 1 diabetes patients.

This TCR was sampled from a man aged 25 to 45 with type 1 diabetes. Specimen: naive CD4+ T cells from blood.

The CDR3: CASSLSASGYEQYF. For the CDR3, the DNA is TGCGCCAGCAGCTTGTCGGCTAGCGGCTACGAGCAGTACTTC. The rearrangement uses TRBV5-1 and TRBJ2-7; 7 bases match TRBD2. V dropped 1 base and J dropped 3; count of bases not matched to a gene: 4. Germline assignment: CDR1 SGHRS and CDR2 YFSETQ. CDR3 size: 14 residues.